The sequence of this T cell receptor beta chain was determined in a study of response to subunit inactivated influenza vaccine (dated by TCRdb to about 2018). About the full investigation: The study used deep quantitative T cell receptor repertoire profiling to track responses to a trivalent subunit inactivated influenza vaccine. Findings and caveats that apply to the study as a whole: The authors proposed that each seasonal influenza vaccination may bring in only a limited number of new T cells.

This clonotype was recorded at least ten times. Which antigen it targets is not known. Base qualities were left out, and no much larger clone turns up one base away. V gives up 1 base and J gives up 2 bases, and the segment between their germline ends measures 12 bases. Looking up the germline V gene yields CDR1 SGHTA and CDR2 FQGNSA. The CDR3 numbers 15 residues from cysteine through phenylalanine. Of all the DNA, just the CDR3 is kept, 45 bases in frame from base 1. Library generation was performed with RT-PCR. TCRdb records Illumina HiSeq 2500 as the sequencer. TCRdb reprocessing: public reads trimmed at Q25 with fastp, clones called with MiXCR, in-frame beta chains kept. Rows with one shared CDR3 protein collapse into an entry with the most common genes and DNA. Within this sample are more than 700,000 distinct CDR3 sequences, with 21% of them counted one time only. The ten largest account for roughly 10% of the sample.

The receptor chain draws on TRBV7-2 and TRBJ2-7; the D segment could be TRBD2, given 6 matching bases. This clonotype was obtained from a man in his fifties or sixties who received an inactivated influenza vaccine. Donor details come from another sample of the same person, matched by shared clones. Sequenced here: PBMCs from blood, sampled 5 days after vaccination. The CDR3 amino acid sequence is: CASSLDPGATYEQYF. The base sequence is TGTGCCAGCAGCTTAGATCCGGGAGCCACCTACGAGCAGTACTTC. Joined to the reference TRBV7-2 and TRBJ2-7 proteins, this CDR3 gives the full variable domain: GAGVSQSPSNKVTEKGKDVELRCDPISGHTALYWYRQSLGQGLEFLIYFQGNSAPDKSGLPSDRFSAERTGGSVSTLTIQRTQQEDSAVYLCASSLDPGATYEQYFGPGTRLTVT.